Listed below are T cell receptor beta chains from one sample, sequenced in a study of T cell responses to AZD1222 COVID-19 vaccine. The table came from immunoSEQ multiplex PCR; TCRdb's copy has only in-frame clones and leaves some out. The sample holds some 150,000 clones, more than 75% seen once. Material: peripheral blood, obtained on day 0 of MenACWY control vaccination. Receptors were obtained from an adult in good health. Each CDR3 is given with its conserved first and last residue. The D gene is left open where the match is weak. Where a row states a size, it is once, few, many or the class of an expanded clone; other rows omit it.

v_gene: TRBV3-1/TRBV3-2
d_gene: NA
abundance: NA
j_gene: TRBJ1-2
CDR3aa: CASSQLGAGASYGYTF
CDR3nt: TGTGCCAGCAGCCAATTGGGCGCAGGGGCTAGCTATGGCTACACCTTC

v_gene: TRBV25-1
d_gene: NA
abundance: NA
j_gene: TRBJ2-1
CDR3aa: CASRNLGGYNEQFF
CDR3nt: TGTGCCAGCAGAAACCTCGGGGGTTACAATGAGCAGTTCTTC

v_gene: TRBV14
d_gene: NA
abundance: NA
j_gene: TRBJ1-2
CDR3aa: CASSQGSAWNYGYTF
CDR3nt: TGTGCCAGCAGCCAAGGGTCGGCTTGGAACTATGGCTACACCTTC

v_gene: TRBV24-1
d_gene: TRBD1
abundance: NA
j_gene: TRBJ2-5
CDR3aa: CATSGNRDRAYQETQYF
CDR3nt: TGTGCCACCAGTGGGAACCGGGACAGGGCCTACCAAGAGACCCAGTACTTC

v_gene: TRBV5-4
d_gene: TRBD1
abundance: NA
j_gene: TRBJ1-1
CDR3aa: CASSPETGVGTEAFF
CDR3nt: TGTGCCAGCAGCCCAGAGACAGGGGTAGGCACTGAAGCTTTCTTT

v_gene: TRBV18
d_gene: TRBD1
abundance: NA
j_gene: TRBJ1-1
CDR3aa: CASSPDRGLSEAFF
CDR3nt: TGTGCCAGCTCACCAGACAGGGGGCTTTCTGAAGCTTTCTTT

v_gene: TRBV9
d_gene: NA
abundance: NA
j_gene: TRBJ2-1
CDR3aa: CASSVVEGSYNEQFF
CDR3nt: TGTGCCAGCAGCGTAGTCGAGGGCTCCTACAATGAGCAGTTCTTC

v_gene: TRBV27
d_gene: NA
abundance: NA
j_gene: TRBJ2-3
CDR3aa: CASSPGLRTDTQYF
CDR3nt: TGTGCCAGCAGTCCGGGACTCCGCACAGATACGCAGTATTTT

v_gene: TRBV9
d_gene: NA
abundance: NA
j_gene: TRBJ2-3
CDR3aa: CASSVELAADTQYF
CDR3nt: TGTGCCAGCAGCGTAGAGCTAGCAGCAGATACGCAGTATTTT

v_gene: TRBV28
d_gene: NA
abundance: NA
j_gene: TRBJ2-5
CDR3aa: CASSFMRGGRETQYF
CDR3nt: TGTGCCAGCAGTTTTATGAGGGGGGGCCGGGAGACCCAGTACTTC

v_gene: TRBV4-1
d_gene: TRBD2
abundance: NA
j_gene: TRBJ2-1
CDR3aa: CASSQERRGGINEQFF
CDR3nt: TGCGCCAGCAGCCAAGAGCGGCGGGGGGGTATCAATGAGCAGTTCTTC

v_gene: TRBV19
d_gene: NA
abundance: few
j_gene: TRBJ1-5
CDR3aa: CASSKVWYSNQPQHF
CDR3nt: TGTGCCAGTAGTAAGGTTTGGTATAGCAATCAGCCCCAGCATTTT

v_gene: TRBV19
d_gene: NA
abundance: NA
j_gene: TRBJ2-1
CDR3aa: CASSRGASSYNEQFF
CDR3nt: TGTGCCAGTAGTAGAGGGGCGAGCTCCTACAATGAGCAGTTCTTC

v_gene: TRBV20-1
d_gene: TRBD1
abundance: NA
j_gene: TRBJ1-2
CDR3aa: CSARQGYGYTF
CDR3nt: TGCAGTGCAAGACAGGGATATGGCTACACCTTC

v_gene: TRBV14
d_gene: TRBD1
abundance: once
j_gene: TRBJ1-3
CDR3aa: CASSRPGTEKNTIYF
CDR3nt: TGTGCCAGCAGCCGCCCGGGGACAGAAAAAAACACCATATATTTT

v_gene: TRBV7-9
d_gene: TRBD1
abundance: NA
j_gene: TRBJ1-1
CDR3aa: CASSLEDRGRPEAFF
CDR3nt: TGTGCCAGCAGCTTAGAGGACAGGGGGAGGCCTGAAGCTTTCTTT

v_gene: TRBV16
d_gene: NA
abundance: NA
j_gene: TRBJ1-5
CDR3aa: CASSRGRPELQPQHF
CDR3nt: TGTGCCAGCAGCCGGGGCAGGCCCGAACTACAGCCCCAGCATTTT

v_gene: TRBV11-2
d_gene: NA
abundance: NA
j_gene: TRBJ1-2
CDR3aa: CASSLEWGAVYGYTF
CDR3nt: TGTGCCAGCAGCTTAGAGTGGGGGGCAGTCTATGGCTACACCTTC

v_gene: TRBV7-2
d_gene: NA
abundance: NA
j_gene: TRBJ1-6
CDR3aa: CASSFKLGKSPLHF
CDR3nt: TGTGCCAGCAGCTTTAAACTGGGGAAATCACCCCTCCACTTT

v_gene: TRBV4-1
d_gene: TRBD1
abundance: NA
j_gene: TRBJ2-2
CDR3aa: CASSQVTGGAFGELFF
CDR3nt: TGCGCCAGCAGCCAAGTAACAGGGGGCGCGTTCGGGGAGCTGTTTTTT

v_gene: TRBV25-1
d_gene: NA
abundance: NA
j_gene: TRBJ1-1
CDR3aa: CASSRRSLGETEAFF
CDR3nt: TGTGCCAGCAGTCGTAGGTCCTTAGGGGAGACTGAAGCTTTCTTT

v_gene: TRBV10-3
d_gene: NA
abundance: NA
j_gene: TRBJ2-5
CDR3aa: CATHRDLRETQYF
CDR3nt: TGTGCCACCCATCGGGACTTAAGGGAGACCCAGTACTTC

v_gene: TRBV19
d_gene: NA
abundance: NA
j_gene: TRBJ2-2
CDR3aa: CASSIRSGAGAGELFF
CDR3nt: TGTGCCAGTAGTATAAGGTCGGGGGCAGGGGCCGGGGAGCTGTTTTTT

v_gene: TRBV6-5
d_gene: TRBD1
abundance: NA
j_gene: TRBJ1-3
CDR3aa: CASRKTGDSGNTIYF
CDR3nt: TGTGCCAGCAGGAAGACAGGGGATAGTGGAAACACCATATATTTT

v_gene: TRBV28
d_gene: NA
abundance: NA
j_gene: TRBJ1-2
CDR3aa: CASTEGSYGYTF
CDR3nt: TGTGCCAGCACAGAGGGGAGCTATGGCTACACCTTC

v_gene: TRBV2
d_gene: TRBD2
abundance: few
j_gene: TRBJ2-1
CDR3aa: CASSLAGGREQFF
CDR3nt: TGTGCCAGCAGCTTAGCGGGGGGCCGTGAGCAGTTCTTC

v_gene: TRBV28
d_gene: NA
abundance: NA
j_gene: TRBJ1-2
CDR3aa: CASSLTMADYGYTF
CDR3nt: TGTGCCAGCAGTTTAACGATGGCAGACTATGGCTACACCTTC

v_gene: TRBV18
d_gene: TRBD1
abundance: once
j_gene: TRBJ1-1
CDR3aa: CASSPGQGATEAFF
CDR3nt: TGTGCCAGCTCACCGGGACAGGGGGCCACTGAAGCTTTCTTT

v_gene: TRBV2
d_gene: TRBD2
abundance: NA
j_gene: TRBJ2-3
CDR3aa: CASSSEAGGADTQYF
CDR3nt: TGTGCCAGCAGTTCGGAAGCGGGGGGGGCAGATACGCAGTATTTT

v_gene: TRBV6-5
d_gene: TRBD1
abundance: NA
j_gene: TRBJ1-3
CDR3aa: CASRPNRGGGNTIYF
CDR3nt: TGTGCCAGCAGACCCAACAGGGGCGGCGGAAACACCATATATTTT

v_gene: TRBV9
d_gene: NA
abundance: NA
j_gene: TRBJ2-5
CDR3aa: CASSPTQGTQETQYF
CDR3nt: TGTGCCAGCAGCCCGACACAGGGAACCCAAGAGACCCAGTACTTC

v_gene: TRBV19
d_gene: NA
abundance: NA
j_gene: TRBJ2-1
CDR3aa: CASSTRLVREQFF
CDR3nt: TGTGCCAGTAGTACCAGACTAGTCCGTGAGCAGTTCTTC

v_gene: TRBV2
d_gene: NA
abundance: NA
j_gene: TRBJ1-1
CDR3aa: CASSSQSTGTEAFF
CDR3nt: TGTGCCAGCAGTTCGCAATCCACGGGCACTGAAGCTTTCTTT

v_gene: TRBV5-8
d_gene: NA
abundance: NA
j_gene: TRBJ2-1
CDR3aa: CASSYGTGNIWLDEQFF
CDR3nt: TGTGCCAGCAGCTACGGTACCGGGAATATTTGGTTGGATGAGCAGTTCTTC

v_gene: TRBV7-6
d_gene: TRBD2
abundance: NA
j_gene: TRBJ2-5
CDR3aa: CASSSRAGVSETQYF
CDR3nt: TGTGCCAGCAGCTCCCGAGCGGGGGTGAGTGAGACCCAGTACTTC

v_gene: TRBV3-1/TRBV3-2
d_gene: NA
abundance: NA
j_gene: TRBJ1-2
CDR3aa: CASSPGQGYGYTF
CDR3nt: TGTGCCAGCAGCCCGGGGCAGGGTTATGGCTACACCTTC

v_gene: TRBV5-1
d_gene: NA
abundance: NA
j_gene: TRBJ1-2
CDR3aa: CASQAENYGYTF
CDR3nt: TGCGCCAGCCAGGCGGAAAACTATGGCTACACCTTC

v_gene: TRBV20-1
d_gene: NA
abundance: NA
j_gene: TRBJ1-2
CDR3aa: CSGGSYGYTF
CDR3nt: TGCAGTGGAGGGTCCTATGGCTACACCTTC

v_gene: TRBV3-1/TRBV3-2
d_gene: TRBD1
abundance: NA
j_gene: TRBJ1-2
CDR3aa: CASSQAPGGAYGYTF
CDR3nt: TGTGCCAGCAGCCAAGCCCCAGGGGGCGCCTATGGCTACACCTTC

v_gene: TRBV5-5
d_gene: NA
abundance: once
j_gene: TRBJ1-3
CDR3aa: CASSRSGTGTGNTIYF
CDR3nt: TGTGCCAGCAGCCGATCAGGGACGGGTACTGGAAACACCATATATTTT

v_gene: TRBV6-5
d_gene: TRBD1
abundance: once
j_gene: TRBJ1-2
CDR3aa: CASRRGQGIYGYTF
CDR3nt: TGTGCCAGCAGAAGAGGACAGGGGATCTATGGCTACACCTTC

v_gene: TRBV11-3
d_gene: TRBD2
abundance: few
j_gene: TRBJ2-2
CDR3aa: CASSSISGGNGELFF
CDR3nt: TGTGCCAGCAGCTCGATTAGCGGGGGGAACGGGGAGCTGTTTTTT

v_gene: TRBV6-5
d_gene: NA
abundance: NA
j_gene: TRBJ1-2
CDR3aa: CASNRGGDYGYTF
CDR3nt: TGTGCCAGCAATAGAGGGGGGGACTATGGCTACACCTTC

v_gene: TRBV28
d_gene: TRBD2
abundance: NA
j_gene: TRBJ2-1
CDR3aa: CASQLQRGKRTTTSNEQFF
CDR3nt: TGTGCCAGTCAACTCCAGCGGGGGAAAAGAACTACTACGAGCAATGAGCAGTTCTTC

v_gene: TRBV2
d_gene: NA
abundance: few
j_gene: TRBJ2-3
CDR3aa: CASMGGRSTDTQYF
CDR3nt: TGTGCCAGCATGGGGGGGCGGAGCACAGATACGCAGTATTTT

v_gene: TRBV5-5
d_gene: TRBD1
abundance: NA
j_gene: TRBJ2-3
CDR3aa: CASSLLGTGEPDTQYF
CDR3nt: TGTGCCAGCAGTTTGTTAGGGACAGGGGAACCAGATACGCAGTATTTT

v_gene: TRBV28
d_gene: NA
abundance: NA
j_gene: TRBJ1-3
CDR3aa: CASSLQGQGGNTIYF
CDR3nt: TGTGCCAGCAGTCTTCAGGGGCAAGGGGGAAACACCATATATTTT

v_gene: TRBV13
d_gene: NA
abundance: few
j_gene: TRBJ2-5
CDR3aa: CASSLAQGGETQYF
CDR3nt: TGTGCCAGCAGCTTAGCACAGGGAGGTGAGACCCAGTACTTC

v_gene: TRBV29-1
d_gene: TRBD1
abundance: NA
j_gene: TRBJ1-4
CDR3aa: CSVRDRGREKLFF
CDR3nt: TGCAGCGTTAGGGACAGGGGGCGAGAAAAACTGTTTTTT

v_gene: TRBV5-5
d_gene: NA
abundance: NA
j_gene: TRBJ1-2
CDR3aa: CASRFLDGNYGYTF
CDR3nt: TGTGCCAGCAGATTCCTAGACGGGAACTATGGCTACACCTTC

v_gene: TRBV28
d_gene: NA
abundance: NA
j_gene: TRBJ1-2
CDR3aa: CASSLGRMRGYTF
CDR3nt: TGTGCCAGCAGTTTAGGGCGGATGCGAGGCTACACCTTC

v_gene: TRBV2
d_gene: TRBD1
abundance: once
j_gene: TRBJ1-3
CDR3aa: CASSEALQGDRGHF
CDR3nt: TGTGCCAGCAGTGAAGCGCTTCAGGGGGACAGGGGACATTTT

v_gene: TRBV2
d_gene: NA
abundance: NA
j_gene: TRBJ1-2
CDR3aa: CASSNREANYGYTF
CDR3nt: TGTGCCAGCAGCAACAGGGAAGCTAACTATGGCTACACCTTC

v_gene: TRBV6-2/TRBV6-3
d_gene: NA
abundance: many
j_gene: TRBJ2-2
CDR3aa: CASSYSIDSTGELFF
CDR3nt: TGTGCCAGCAGTTACTCGATCGACAGCACCGGGGAGCTGTTTTTT

v_gene: TRBV5-4
d_gene: NA
abundance: NA
j_gene: TRBJ2-5
CDR3aa: CASSPRSKETQYF
CDR3nt: TGTGCCAGCAGCCCCCGGTCTAAAGAGACCCAGTACTTC